Listed here are 12 T cell receptor beta chains from one sample, sequenced in a study of CD8+ T cells in alopecia areata. Sequencing templates came from extracted RNA that was reverse transcribed into cDNA. The data were produced by immunoSEQ multiplex PCR, yet TCRdb's version contains in-frame clones alone and is incomplete. This sample has over 100,000 clones, each found more than once. Sequenced sample: lesional skin. These receptor sequences come from a C3H/HeJ mouse with alopecia areata. The MHC haplotype recorded for the strain is H2-k.

This clone was seen repeatedly, ten times or more. The gene names given are mouse names. This CDR3 is CASSDDWGPTEQFF. Partial CDR3 DNA: TGTGCCAGCAGTGATGACTGGGGGCCGACT. The gene calls are TRBV13-3 and TRBJ2-1, with 8 bases fitting TRBD2. From the germline J gene comes the end of the CDR3, since the read stops 4 residues before it. CDR1 NNHDY and CDR2 SYVADS come from the germline V gene. CDR3 length: 14 amino acids.

This clone was picked up many times. The TCRdb protein and the DNA translation do not line up at residue 12; the protein shown here was made by translating the DNA. Gene names follow the mouse nomenclature. The read gets to within 3 residues of the CDR3 end, and the germline J gene fills in the rest. The chain uses TRBV13-3 and TRBJ1-3; no firm D call. CDR1 and CDR2 from the germline V gene are NNHDY and SYVADS. V was clipped by 4 bases and J by 0 bases, with 11 bases between them. This CDR3 region has 15 residues. CDR3 DNA (partial): TGTGCCAGCAGTCTACAGATAAATTCTGGAAATACG. Translated: CASSLQINSGNT. The full CDR3 sequence reads CASSLQINSGNTLYF.

In its sample, this clone was seen a few times. The gene symbols are mouse symbols. With the read ending 4 residues before the CDR3 end, the germline J gene is used to fill in that end. The chain employs TRBV19 and TRBJ2-7; D remains ambiguous. Germline V gene lookup returns CDR1 FNHDT and CDR2 SITEND (reference sequence). This CDR3 spans 12 amino acids. V was pared by 3 bases and J by 3 bases, with 7 bases between. The CDR3 loop reads CASSTVRYEQYF. The sequenced part of the CDR3 DNA is TGTGCCAGCAGTACAGTCCGCTAT.

Notes on this clone: Each gene name is a mouse one. The read stops 4 residues short of the end of the CDR3; the missing end is completed from the germline J gene. The gene calls are TRBV13-3 and TRBJ2-3, with D maybe TRBD2 (7 bases). The CDR3 runs to 15 residues. V lost 4 bases to trimming and J lost 0 bases, with 12 bases between them. CDR1 and CDR2 (germline): NNHDY, SYVADS. The DNA read from the CDR3 is TGTGCCAGCAGTAGAAGGGGGGCTAGTGCAGAA. Protein product: CASSRRGASAE. The entire CDR3 reads CASSRRGASAETLYF.

This clone turned up a few times. Germline and genes: mouse. The read halts 4 residues ahead of the CDR3 end, with the missing end drawn from the germline J gene. This chain links TRBV19 with TRBJ2-3; TRBD1 is a possible D gene (6 bases). The ends were cut back, 6 bases at V and 1 base at J, with 15 bases in the middle. Germline CDR1 and CDR2: FNHDT and SITEND (reference sequence). This CDR3 is 15 amino acids long. This chain's CDR3 is CASIPLRGGAETLYF. The part of the CDR3 DNA that was read is TGTGCCAGCATACCCCTCAGGGGAGGTGCAGAA.

Ten or more counts support this clone. The TCRdb protein and the DNA translation do not line up at residue 12; the protein shown here was made by translating the DNA. Germline and genes: mouse. The observed sequence ends 3 residues before the CDR3 terminus, with the missing tail filled in from the germline J gene. The chain carries TRBV1 and TRBJ1-3; 9 bases align to TRBD1. V was pared by 3 bases and J by 3 bases, with 3 bases of the junction left unmatched. The CDR3 spans 15 residues. Germline CDR1 is NSQYPW and CDR2 is LRSPGD (reference sequence). The CDR3 DNA, read in part, is TGCACCTGCAGTGCTCCGGGACAGGGTGGAAATACG. Residues: CTCSAPGQGGNT. In full, the CDR3 reads CTCSAPGQGGNTLYF.

Of note for this clone: Mouse gene names and germline throughout. The read stops 4 residues short of the end of the CDR3; the missing end is completed from the germline J gene. The chain couples TRBV1 to TRBJ1-4; D is undetermined. CDR1 is NSQYPW, CDR2 LRSPGD, per germline (reference sequence). The CDR3 contains 15 residues. Between the trimmed V and J ends, which lost 1 base and 2 bases, there was a span of 8 bases. The CDR3 loop reads CTCSAVPQSNERLFF. The covered CDR3 bases are TGCACCTGCAGTGCAGTTCCACAATCCAACGAA.

A few counts support this clone. The gene names given are mouse names. The read halts 4 residues ahead of the CDR3 end, with the missing end drawn from the germline J gene. V usage is TRBV13-3 and J usage is TRBJ2-4; 8 positions agree with TRBD2. CDR3 size: 16 residues. The trim removed 3 bases at V and 1 base at J, leaving 7 bases unmatched. CDR1 is NNHDY and CDR2 is SYVADS in the germline V gene. CDR3 in amino acids: CASSATGAVGQNTLYF. The CDR3 DNA, read in part, is TGTGCCAGCAGTGCGACTGGGGCGGTCGGTCAAAAC.

This clone was seen a handful of times. The gene symbols are mouse symbols. The missing CDR3 end, 4 residues past where the read stops, is filled in from the germline J gene. The gene calls are TRBV13-3 and TRBJ2-4, with D perhaps TRBD2 (5 bases). The CDR3 has 16 amino acids. From germline, CDR1 is NNHDY and CDR2 SYVADS. V lost 3 bases to trimming and J lost 0 bases, with 14 bases between them. CDR3 sequence reads: CASSAPLGESQNTLYF. The CDR3 DNA, read in part, is TGTGCCAGCAGTGCCCCTCTTGGGGAGAGTCAAAAC.

The sample holds a few counts of this clone. Gene names denote mouse genes. Incomplete CDR3 DNA: TGTGCCAGCAGTATGGGGGGCAGGGGTTATGCT. As protein: CASSMGGRGYA. In full, the CDR3 reads CASSMGGRGYAEQFF. The V call is TRBV19, the J call TRBJ2-1, with a tentative D call TRBD2 (7 bases). Coverage ceases 4 residues before the CDR3 finishes, and the germline J gene fills in the end. V dropped 2 bases and J dropped 4 bases, with 13 bases sitting between them. From germline, CDR1 is FNHDT and CDR2 SITEND (reference sequence). The CDR3 runs to 15 residues.

This clone has just a few counts. Mouse gene names and germline throughout. The read ends 4 residues early relative to the CDR3; the germline J gene fills the gap. J is TRBJ2-5 and V is TRBV1, with 8 bases matching TRBD2. Germline loops: CDR1 NSQYPW, CDR2 LRSPGD (reference sequence). With 0 bases clipped from V and 2 bases from J, the junction kept 4 bases outside the gene matches. The CDR3 contains 16 residues. The CDR3 protein is CTCSAENWGSQDTQYF. CDR3 bases read: TGCACCTGCAGTGCAGAAAACTGGGGGAGCCAAGAC.

To note about this clone: TCRdb's protein and the translated DNA diverge at residue 12; the protein reported here is the translation of the DNA. Gene labels here are mouse ones. The missing CDR3 end, 3 residues past where the read stops, is filled in from the germline J gene. The chain recombines TRBV19 with TRBJ1-6; D unclear. TRBJ1-6 is an ORF, and what it does is uncertain. Trimming stripped 2 bases from V and 0 bases from J, with 6 bases between. The CDR3 has 15 amino acids. CDR1 is FNHDT, CDR2 SITEND, per germline (reference sequence). The CDR3 protein is CASSIKGSYNSPLYF. CDR3 DNA, as far as it was read: TGTGCCAGCAGTATCAAGGGTTCCTATAATTCGCCC.